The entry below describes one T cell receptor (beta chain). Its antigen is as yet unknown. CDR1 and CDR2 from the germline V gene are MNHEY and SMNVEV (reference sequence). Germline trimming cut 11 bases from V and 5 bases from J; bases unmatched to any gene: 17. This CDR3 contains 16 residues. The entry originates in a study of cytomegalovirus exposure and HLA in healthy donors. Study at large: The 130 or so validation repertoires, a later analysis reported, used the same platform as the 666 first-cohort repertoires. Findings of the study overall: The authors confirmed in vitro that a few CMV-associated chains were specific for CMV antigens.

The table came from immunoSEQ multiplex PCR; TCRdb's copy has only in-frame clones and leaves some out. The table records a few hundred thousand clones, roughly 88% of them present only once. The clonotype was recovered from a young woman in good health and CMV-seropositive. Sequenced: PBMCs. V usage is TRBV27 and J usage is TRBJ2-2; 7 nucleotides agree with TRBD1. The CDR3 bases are TGTGCCGGTCCCTCCTCCGGGACAGAGAAGACCGGGGAGCTGTTTTTT. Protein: CAGPSSGTEKTGELFF.